This T cell receptor (beta chain) was documented in a study of blood T cell repertoires in COVID-19. At the level of the study: PBMCs, B-cell-depleted T cells, or T cells were the source of the cDNA or gDNA that made up the material.

The CDR3 runs 15 residues. V dropped 4 bases and J dropped 2 bases, with 15 bases sitting between them. The germline gives CDR1 MDHEN, CDR2 SYDVKM. TCRdb's copy holds only in-frame clones and misses some; the assay was immunoSEQ multiplex PCR. The sample yields a few hundred thousand clones, about four fifths seen once. The sequencing sample was made of peripheral blood. The TCR originated in a young woman with acute or convalescent COVID-19. The chain joins TRBV28 to TRBJ2-7; weak D call: TRBD1 (6 bases). CDR3 in DNA: TGTGCCAGCAGTTCCTCAGGGGCGATGGCCTACGAGCAGTACTTC. Translation gives CASSSSGAMAYEQYF.